One and the same sample provided the 10 T cell receptor beta chains below, sequenced in a study of regulatory T cells in long-lasting Graves disease. As for time point: newly diagnosed GD, antithyroid drugs for less than 3 months. TCR sequences were obtained from RNA taken from PBMCs. Through Arm-PCR of CDR3 regions and iRepertoire HTBI primers, TCR beta libraries were built. TCRdb analysed the multiplex PCR reads with MiXCR anew, one entry per CDR3 protein. This table has under 500,000 distinct CDR3 sequences, around 15% appearing once. The same sample was also studied in work on T cells in Graves' hyperthyroidism and ophthalmopathy.

Source: peripheral blood mononuclear cells (PBMCs), taken at new diagnosis, from a patient treated with antithyroid drugs. The receptors stem from a woman aged 25 to 39 with Graves disease.

In its sample, this clonotype was seen many times. V usage is TRBV7-2 and J usage is TRBJ2-7; 7 bases line up with TRBD2. Looked up from germline, CDR1 is SGHTA and CDR2 is FQGNSA. This CDR3 comprises 13 residues. The ends lost 4 bases at V and 5 bases at J; junction bases unmatched: 5. Here the CDR3 DNA reads TGTGCCAGCAGCTCGGGACTATGGGACGAGCAGTACTTC. Encoded protein: CASSSGLWDEQYF.

This clonotype was counted at least ten times. The chain carries TRBV27 and TRBJ2-7, with D perhaps TRBD1 (5 bases). V lost 0 bases and J 0 bases, leaving 12 bases between the germline ends. Per germline, CDR1 MNHEY and CDR2 SMNVEV (reference sequence). The CDR3 is 16 amino acids. CDR3 amino acids: CASSLSLGASSYEQYF. As DNA, the CDR3 is TGTGCCAGCAGTTTATCGTTAGGGGCAAGCTCCTACGAGCAGTACTTC.

Of note for this clonotype: This may come from a read error, since a much larger clone is one base off. CDR3 loop: CSAKTGGAGAHVLTF. DNA for the CDR3: TGCAGTGCTAAAACGGGGGGCGCTGGGGCCCACGTCCTGACTTTC. The rearrangement joins TRBV20-1 to TRBJ2-6; perhaps TRBD2 as D (7 bases). Germline-derived CDR1 and CDR2 are DFQATT and SNEGSKA (reference sequence). The CDR3 is made up of 15 amino acids.

This clonotype was seen only a few times. The CDR3 DNA is TGCGCCAGCAGCCCAAACCAAGGGTTCGTGGATGGCTACACCTTC. Translation gives CASSPNQGFVDGYTF. The chain combines TRBV4-1 with TRBJ1-2; D not resolved. The CDR3 has 15 amino acids. Germline V CDR1 and CDR2: MGHRA, YSYEKL. V shed 4 bases and J shed 6 bases, with 18 bases lying between them.

This clonotype has only a few counts. The rearrangement joins TRBV5-5 to TRBJ1-4, with 7 bases fitting TRBD1. J gave up 8 bases and V 4 bases, and 11 bases lay outside the gene matches. The V gene's germline CDR1 is SGHKS and CDR2 YYEKEE (reference sequence). The CDR3 sequence is 15 residues long. The CDR3 nucleotides read TGTGCCAGCAGCGCCAAGACAGGGATACAAGAAAAACTGTTTTTT. It codes for CASSAKTGIQEKLFF.

This clonotype was observed at least ten times. The CDR3, as DNA: TGTGCCAGCAGCTTAGTAGGGACTGCCCCAAGCGAGCAGTACTTC. As protein: CASSLVGTAPSEQYF. The chain uses TRBV7-3 and TRBJ2-7; D perhaps matches TRBD2 (6 bases). The CDR3 sequence is 15 residues long. CDR1 is SGHTA, CDR2 FQGTGA, per germline. Trimming shortened V by 2 bases and J by 6 bases, and 17 bases separated the two germline ends.

A note on this clonotype: This could be a read error, since a much larger clone is one nucleotide away. The chain employs TRBV18 and TRBJ2-5; tentative D call: TRBD1 (6 bases). The CDR3 covers 15 residues. The germline V gene has CDR1 KGHSH and CDR2 LQKENI. The CDR3 here is CASSPNRDNQESQYF. DNA for the CDR3: TGTGCCAGCTCACCCAACCGGGACAACCAAGAGAGCCAGTACTTC. Filled out from reference TRBV18 and TRBJ2-5, the complete variable domain reads NAGVMQNPRHLVRRRGQEARLRCSPMKGHSHVYWYRQLPEEGLKFMVYLQKENIIDESGMPKERFSAEFPKEGPSILRIQQVVRGDSAAYFCASSPNRDNQESQYFGPGTRLLVL.

This clonotype was seen more than once but under ten times. DNA for the CDR3: TGTGCCAGCAGTGAATATCAGGCCACTGAAGCTTTCTTT. It yields the protein CASSEYQATEAFF. The rearrangement links TRBV25-1 to TRBJ1-1; D is ambiguous. The V gene's germline CDR1 is MGHDK and CDR2 SYGVNS. The CDR3 has 13 residues. The V and J ends lost 0 bases and 4 bases respectively, with 6 bases between them.

With respect to this clonotype: A much bigger clone sits one base away, suggesting this may be a read error. In DNA, the CDR3 is TGTGCCAGCAGCCAAGCGTCGGGAATCCCCCTGAACGAGCAGTTCTTC. It is translated as CASSQASGIPLNEQFF. The chain couples TRBV3-1 to TRBJ2-3, with D possibly being TRBD2 (5 bases). The J call may be mistaken, given a closer DNA end match to TRBJ2-1. The CDR3 has 16 amino acids. CDR1 and CDR2 from the germline V gene are LGHDT and YNNKEL (reference sequence).

Notes on this clonotype: Germline is not matched at one junction end, which may reflect a read error. This chain links TRBV20-1 with TRBJ1-2; D may be TRBD1 (5 bases). Germline CDR1 and CDR2: DFQATT and SNEGSKA (reference sequence). The CDR3 totals 13 residues. The chain's CDR3 is CSARVPGFGGCTF. The CDR3, as DNA: TGCAGTGCTAGGGTCCCAGGGTTCGGAGGCTGCACCTTC.